These 6 T cell receptor beta chains were sequenced from one sample in a study of human T cells and chemical hapten exposure. TCRdb independently ran MiXCR on the RACE reads; one entry per CDR3 protein. The sample carries 350,000 or so distinct CDR3 sequences, roughly 6.9% recorded once. Noted time point: patch test 1, 2 weeks after DPC sensitization. Treatment noted: therapeutic diphenylcyclopropenone sensitization with weekly scalp DPC. The material was whole blood, obtained in connection with sensitization to the hapten diphenylcyclopropenone (DPC). The receptors come from a woman aged 18-29 years with alopecia areata. Some clones in this sample may be carry-over from other donors' samples.

This clonotype came up many times. The gene calls are TRBV5-1 and TRBJ1-1; D remains ambiguous. Germline CDR1 is SGHRS and CDR2 is YFSETQ. This CDR3 is 14 amino acids long. V was shortened by 0 bases and J by 3 bases, with 9 bases between the two germline ends. The CDR3 protein is CASSLGFGDTEAFF. In DNA form, the CDR3 reads TGCGCCAGCAGCTTGGGCTTCGGGGACACTGAAGCTTTCTTT.

A word on this clonotype: This likely reflects a read error, since a far larger clone is one base away. The rearrangement uses TRBV7-6 and TRBJ2-3; D may be TRBD1 (5 bases). The germline CDR1 and CDR2 sequences are SGHVS and FNYEAQ. CDR3 length: 11 residues. The chain's CDR3 is CTSSPGDTQYF. The CDR3 region has the DNA TGTACCAGCAGCCCAGGGGATACGCAGTATTTT.

This clonotype was observed a few times. The chain links TRBV7-9 to TRBJ2-3; D remains unclear. CDR1 and CDR2 from the germline V gene are SEHNR and FQNEAQ (reference sequence). Trimming left V 3 bases short and J 6 bases short, with 13 bases between. CDR3 length: 14 residues. The chain's CDR3 is CASSFKESIDTQYF. CDR3 in DNA: TGTGCCAGCAGCTTTAAGGAGAGTATTGATACGCAGTATTTT.

In this sample, this clonotype turned up a few times. A single base is all that separates this from a far larger clone, so a read error is likely. The CDR3 bases are TGTGCCAGCATCAGGGATAGCAATCAGCCCCAGCATTTT. Amino acid sequence: CASIRDSNQPQHF. The chain has TRBV2 and TRBJ1-5, with a possible D match to TRBD1 (5 bases). CDR3 size: 13 residues. Germline CDR1 is SNHLY and CDR2 is FYNNEI. V gave up 7 bases and J gave up 0 bases, with 7 bases separating them.

This clonotype was observed at least ten times. V gene TRBV20-1 combines with J gene TRBJ2-1; 7 positions agree with TRBD2. Germline-derived CDR1 and CDR2 are DFQATT and SNEGSKA (reference sequence). Germline trimming cut 6 bases from V and 4 bases from J; bases unmatched to any gene: 12. The CDR3 contains 15 residues. For the CDR3, the DNA is TGCAGTGCGCAGCCCCCCGGGGGGTCGTACAATGAGCAGTTCTTC. This codes for CSAQPPGGSYNEQFF.

This clonotype was counted at least ten times. The genes are TRBV11-2 and TRBJ1-1, with D perhaps matching TRBD1 (5 bases). Germline CDR1 reads SGHAT; CDR2 reads FQNNGV. The CDR3 spans 19 residues. V was pared by 2 bases and J by 3 bases, with 25 bases between. CDR3 nucleotide sequence: TGTGCCAGCAGCTTAAAGGCGGGGCACCTCCCAAAGTTGGACACTGAAGCTTTCTTT. This gives the protein CASSLKAGHLPKLDTEAFF.